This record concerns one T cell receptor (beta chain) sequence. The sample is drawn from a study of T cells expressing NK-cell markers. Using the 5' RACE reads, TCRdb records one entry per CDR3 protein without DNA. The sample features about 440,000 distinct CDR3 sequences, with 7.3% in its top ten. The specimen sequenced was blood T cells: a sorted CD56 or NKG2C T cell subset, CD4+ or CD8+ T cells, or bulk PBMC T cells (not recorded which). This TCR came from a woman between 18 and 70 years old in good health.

The CDR3 here is CSVEFRENTEAFF. The rearrangement uses TRBV29-1 and TRBJ1-1; TCRdb picks TRBD1, but there is no DNA to check that call. CDR3 length: 13 amino acids. In germline, CDR1 is SQVTM, CDR2 ANQGSEA. Variable domain in full (rest from reference TRBV29-1 and TRBJ1-1): SAVISQKPSRDICQRGTSLTIQCQVDSQVTMMFWYRQQPGQSLTLIATANQGSEATYESGFVIDKFPISRPNLTFSTLTVSNMSPEDSSIYLCSVEFRENTEAFFGQGTRLTVV.